This TCR beta chain appears in the sequencing data of a study of cytomegalovirus exposure and HLA in healthy donors. The study, taken as a whole, reports: Sequencing depth roughly uniform across donors was assumed in presence/absence analyses.

In the PCR, 60 Vbeta and 13 Jbeta primers were used. Here immunoSEQ multiplex PCR was the method, and the copy in TCRdb shows in-frame clones only, minus some. The data hold 55,000 to 75,000 clones, with about three quarters observed a single time. In its sample, this clone was seen once. No antigen is known for it. The CDR3 length is 15 residues. Germline V CDR1 and CDR2: SGHNT, YYREEE (reference sequence). V gave up 3 bases and J gave up 6 bases; unmatched junction bases: 3. All the people who gave samples were healthy bone marrow donors. Sequencing was carried out using PBMCs. The chain combines TRBV5-4 with TRBJ2-7, with 16 bases that match TRBD2. The TCR originated in a woman aged 25 to 39 in good health and CMV-seropositive. In nucleotides, the CDR3 is TGTGCCAGCAGCTCGGGACTAGCGGGAGGGAGCGAGCAGTACTTC. Protein sequence: CASSSGLAGGSEQYF.